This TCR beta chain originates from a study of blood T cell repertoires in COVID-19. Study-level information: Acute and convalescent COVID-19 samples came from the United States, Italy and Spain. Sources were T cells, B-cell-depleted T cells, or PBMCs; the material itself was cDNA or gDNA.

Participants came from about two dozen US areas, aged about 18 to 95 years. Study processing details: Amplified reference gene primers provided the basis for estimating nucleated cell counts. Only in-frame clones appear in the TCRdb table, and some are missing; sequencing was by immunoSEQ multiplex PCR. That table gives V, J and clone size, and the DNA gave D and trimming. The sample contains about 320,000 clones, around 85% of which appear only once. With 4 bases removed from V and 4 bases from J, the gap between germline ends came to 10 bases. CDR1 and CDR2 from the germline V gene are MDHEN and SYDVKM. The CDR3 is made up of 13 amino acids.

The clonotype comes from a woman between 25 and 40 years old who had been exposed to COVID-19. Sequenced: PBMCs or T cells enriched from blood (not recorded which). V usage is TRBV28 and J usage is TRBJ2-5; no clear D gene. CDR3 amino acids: CASSWRGGETQYF. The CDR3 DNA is TGTGCCAGCAGTTGGCGAGGCGGAGAGACCCAGTACTTC.